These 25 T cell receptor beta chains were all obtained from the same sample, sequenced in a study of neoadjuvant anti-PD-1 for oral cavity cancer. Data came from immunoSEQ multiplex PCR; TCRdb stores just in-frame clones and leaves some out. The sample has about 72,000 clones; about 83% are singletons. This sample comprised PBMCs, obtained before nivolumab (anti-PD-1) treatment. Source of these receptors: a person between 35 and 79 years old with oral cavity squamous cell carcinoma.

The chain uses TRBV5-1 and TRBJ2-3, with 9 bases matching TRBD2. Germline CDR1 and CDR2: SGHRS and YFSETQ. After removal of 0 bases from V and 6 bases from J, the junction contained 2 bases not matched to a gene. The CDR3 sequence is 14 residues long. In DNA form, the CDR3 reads TGCGCCAGCAGCTTGGGGACTAGCGCTGATACGCAGTATTTT. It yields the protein CASSLGTSADTQYF.

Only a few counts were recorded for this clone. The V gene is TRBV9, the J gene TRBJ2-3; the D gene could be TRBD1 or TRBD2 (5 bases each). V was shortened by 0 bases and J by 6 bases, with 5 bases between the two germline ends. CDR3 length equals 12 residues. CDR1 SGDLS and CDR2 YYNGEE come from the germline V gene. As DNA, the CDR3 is TGTGCCAGCAGCGTAGGGGGGGATACGCAGTATTTT. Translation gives CASSVGGDTQYF.

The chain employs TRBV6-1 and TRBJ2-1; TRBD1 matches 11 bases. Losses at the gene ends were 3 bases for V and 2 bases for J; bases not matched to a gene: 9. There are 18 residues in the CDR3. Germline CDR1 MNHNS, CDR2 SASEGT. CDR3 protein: CASSDPRDRGKTYNEQFF. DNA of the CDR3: TGTGCCAGCAGTGATCCCCGGGACAGGGGGAAGACCTACAATGAGCAGTTCTTC.

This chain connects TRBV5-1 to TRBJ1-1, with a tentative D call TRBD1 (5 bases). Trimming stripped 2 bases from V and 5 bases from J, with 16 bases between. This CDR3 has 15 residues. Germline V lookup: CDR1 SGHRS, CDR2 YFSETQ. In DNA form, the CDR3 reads TGCGCCAGCAGCTTCTCGGCAGGGTCGATTACTGAAGCTTTCTTT. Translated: CASSFSAGSITEAFF.

The CDR3 DNA follows: TGTGCCAGCGGCCCGGGGGGATACAATCAGCCCCAGCATTTT. It specifies CASGPGGYNQPQHF. V usage is TRBV28 and J usage is TRBJ1-5, with a weak D call TRBD1 (5 bases). Germline CDR1 MDHEN, CDR2 SYDVKM. Deletions cut 8 bases from V and 3 bases from J, with 14 bases between. The CDR3 has 14 amino acids.

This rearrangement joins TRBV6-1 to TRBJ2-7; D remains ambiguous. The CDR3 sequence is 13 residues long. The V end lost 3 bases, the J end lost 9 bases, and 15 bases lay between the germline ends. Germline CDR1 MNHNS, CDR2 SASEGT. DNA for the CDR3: TGTGCCAGCAGTGAGCCGACTCCCTGGGGGCAGTACTTC. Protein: CASSEPTPWGQYF.

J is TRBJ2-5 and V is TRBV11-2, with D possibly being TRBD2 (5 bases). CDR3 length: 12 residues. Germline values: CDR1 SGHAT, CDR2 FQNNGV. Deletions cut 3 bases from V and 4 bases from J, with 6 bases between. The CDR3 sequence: CASSFAGETQYF. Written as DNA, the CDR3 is TGTGCCAGCAGCTTCGCGGGAGAGACCCAGTACTTC.

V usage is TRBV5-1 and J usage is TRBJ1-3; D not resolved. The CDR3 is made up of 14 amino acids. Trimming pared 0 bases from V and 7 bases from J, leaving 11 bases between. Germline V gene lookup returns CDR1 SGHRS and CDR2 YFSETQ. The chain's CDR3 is CASSLDGFGNTIYF. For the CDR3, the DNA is TGCGCCAGCAGCTTGGATGGGTTCGGGAACACCATATATTTT.

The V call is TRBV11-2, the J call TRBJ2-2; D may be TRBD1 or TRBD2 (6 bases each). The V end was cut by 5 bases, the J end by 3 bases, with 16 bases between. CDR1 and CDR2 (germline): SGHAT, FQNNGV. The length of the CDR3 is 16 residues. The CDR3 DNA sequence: TGTGCCAGCAGCCCAATAGGGGGGCGTGACACCGGGGAGCTGTTTTTT. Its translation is CASSPIGGRDTGELFF.

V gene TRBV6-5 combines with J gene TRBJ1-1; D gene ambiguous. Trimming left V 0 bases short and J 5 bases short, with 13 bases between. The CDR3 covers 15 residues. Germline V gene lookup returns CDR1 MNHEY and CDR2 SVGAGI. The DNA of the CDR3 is TGTGCCAGCAGTTACTCATGGACCCTGGGAACTGAAGCTTTCTTT. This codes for CASSYSWTLGTEAFF.

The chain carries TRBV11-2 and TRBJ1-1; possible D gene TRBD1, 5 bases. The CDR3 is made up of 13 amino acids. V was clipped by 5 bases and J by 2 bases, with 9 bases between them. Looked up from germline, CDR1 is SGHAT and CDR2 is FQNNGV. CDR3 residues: CASSTQGNTEAFF. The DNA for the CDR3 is TGTGCCAGCAGCACCCAGGGTAACACTGAAGCTTTCTTT. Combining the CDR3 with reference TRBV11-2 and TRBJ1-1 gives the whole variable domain EAGVAQSPRYKIIEKRQSVAFWCNPISGHATLYWYQQILGQGPKLLIQFQNNGVVDDSQLPKDRFSAERLKGVDSTLKIQPAKLEDSAVYLCASSTQGNTEAFFGQGTRLTVV.

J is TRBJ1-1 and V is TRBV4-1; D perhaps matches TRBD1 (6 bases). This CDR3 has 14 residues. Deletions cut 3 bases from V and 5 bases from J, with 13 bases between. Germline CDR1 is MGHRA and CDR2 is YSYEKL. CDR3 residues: CASSQLTGGTEAFF. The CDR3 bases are TGCGCCAGCAGCCAGTTGACAGGCGGGACTGAAGCTTTCTTT.

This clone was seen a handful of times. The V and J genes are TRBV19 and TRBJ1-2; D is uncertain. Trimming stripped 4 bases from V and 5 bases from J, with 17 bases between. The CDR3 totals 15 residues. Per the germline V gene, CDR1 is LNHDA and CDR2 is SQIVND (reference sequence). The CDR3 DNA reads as TGTGCCAGTAGTACCCGGACCCAGCGACGGTATGGCTACACCTTC. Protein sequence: CASSTRTQRRYGYTF.

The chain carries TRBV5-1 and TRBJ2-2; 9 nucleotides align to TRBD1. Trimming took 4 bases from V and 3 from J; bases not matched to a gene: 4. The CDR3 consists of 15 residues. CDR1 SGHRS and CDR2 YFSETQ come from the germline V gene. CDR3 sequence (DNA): TGCGCCAGCAGCCGACGGACAGGGGACACCGGGGAGCTGTTTTTT. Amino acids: CASSRRTGDTGELFF.

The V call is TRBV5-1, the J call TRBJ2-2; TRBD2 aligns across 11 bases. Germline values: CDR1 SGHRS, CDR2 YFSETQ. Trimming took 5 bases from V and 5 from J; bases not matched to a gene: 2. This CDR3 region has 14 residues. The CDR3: CASRLAGVTGELFF. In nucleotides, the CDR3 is TGCGCCAGCAGACTAGCGGGAGTTACCGGGGAGCTGTTTTTT. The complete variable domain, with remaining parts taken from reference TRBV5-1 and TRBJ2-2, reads KAGVTQTPRYLIKTRGQQVTLSCSPISGHRSVSWYQQTPGQGLQFLFEYFSETQRNKGNFPGRFSGRQFSNSRSEMNVSTLELGDSALYLCASRLAGVTGELFFGEGSRLTVL.

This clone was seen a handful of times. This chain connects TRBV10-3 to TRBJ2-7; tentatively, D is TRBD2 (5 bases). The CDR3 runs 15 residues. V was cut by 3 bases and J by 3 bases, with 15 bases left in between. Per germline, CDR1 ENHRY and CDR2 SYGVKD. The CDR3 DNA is TGTGCCATCAGTGACCAGGAAAAAGGAGGCTACGAGCAGTACTTC. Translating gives CAISDQEKGGYEQYF.

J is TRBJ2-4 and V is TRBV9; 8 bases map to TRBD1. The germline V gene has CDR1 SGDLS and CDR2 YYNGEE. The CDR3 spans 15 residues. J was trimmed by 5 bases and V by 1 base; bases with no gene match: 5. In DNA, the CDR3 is TGTGCCAGCAGCGTACTCGGACAGGGCCAAAACATTCAGTACTTC. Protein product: CASSVLGQGQNIQYF.

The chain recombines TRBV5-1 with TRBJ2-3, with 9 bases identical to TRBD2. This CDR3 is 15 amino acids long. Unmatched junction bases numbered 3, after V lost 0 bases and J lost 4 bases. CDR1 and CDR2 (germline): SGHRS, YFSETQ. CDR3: CASSLGLAGSDTQYF. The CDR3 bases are TGCGCCAGCAGCTTGGGTCTAGCGGGATCAGATACGCAGTATTTT.

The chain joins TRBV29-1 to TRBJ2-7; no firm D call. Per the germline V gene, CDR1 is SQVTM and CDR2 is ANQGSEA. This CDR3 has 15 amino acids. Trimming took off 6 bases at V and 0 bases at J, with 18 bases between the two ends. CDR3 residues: CSVVMADLSSYEQYF. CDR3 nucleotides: TGCAGCGTCGTAATGGCAGATCTGAGCTCCTACGAGCAGTACTTC.

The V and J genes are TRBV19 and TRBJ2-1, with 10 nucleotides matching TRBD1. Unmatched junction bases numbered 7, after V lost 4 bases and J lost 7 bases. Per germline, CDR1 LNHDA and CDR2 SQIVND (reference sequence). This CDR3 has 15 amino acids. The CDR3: CASSKTGGAGNEQFF. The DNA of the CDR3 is TGTGCCAGTAGTAAGACAGGGGGCGCGGGTAATGAGCAGTTCTTC. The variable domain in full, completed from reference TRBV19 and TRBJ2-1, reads DGGITQSPKYLFRKEGQNVTLSCEQNLNHDAMYWYRQDPGQGLRLIYYSQIVNDFQKGDIAEGYSVSREKKESFPLTVTSAQKNPTAFYLCASSKTGGAGNEQFFGPGTRLTVL.

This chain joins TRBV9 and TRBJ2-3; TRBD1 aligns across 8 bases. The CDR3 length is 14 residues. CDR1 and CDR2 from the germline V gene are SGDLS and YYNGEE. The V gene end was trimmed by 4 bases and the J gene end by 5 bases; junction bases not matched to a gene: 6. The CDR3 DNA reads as TGTGCCAGCAGCCCTACGACAGGGGTAGATACGCAGTATTTT. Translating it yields CASSPTTGVDTQYF.

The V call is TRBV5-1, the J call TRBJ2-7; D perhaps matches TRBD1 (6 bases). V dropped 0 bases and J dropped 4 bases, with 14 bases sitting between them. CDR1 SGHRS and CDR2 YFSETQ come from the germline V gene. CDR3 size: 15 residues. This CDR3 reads CASSLAGDNSYEQYF. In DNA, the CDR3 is TGCGCCAGCAGCTTGGCCGGGGACAACTCTTACGAGCAGTACTTC.

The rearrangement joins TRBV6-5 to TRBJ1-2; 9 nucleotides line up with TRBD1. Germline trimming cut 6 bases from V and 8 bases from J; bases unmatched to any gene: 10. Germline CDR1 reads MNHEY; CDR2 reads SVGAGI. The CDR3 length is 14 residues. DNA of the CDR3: TGTGCCAGCAGACGGCCGGGACAGGGTTACGGCTACACCTTC. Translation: CASRRPGQGYGYTF.

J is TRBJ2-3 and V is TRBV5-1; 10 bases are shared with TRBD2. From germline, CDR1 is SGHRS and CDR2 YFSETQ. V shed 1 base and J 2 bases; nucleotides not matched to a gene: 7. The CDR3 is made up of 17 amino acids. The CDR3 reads CASSLKVSGGPTDTQYF. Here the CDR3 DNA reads TGCGCCAGCAGCTTGAAAGTTAGCGGGGGGCCCACAGATACGCAGTATTTT.

CDR3 residues: CASSPGLDSTGELFF. The CDR3 nucleotides are TGCGCCAGCAGCCCCGGCCTCGATAGCACCGGGGAGCTGTTTTTT. The chain combines TRBV5-1 with TRBJ2-2; D gene uncertain. Germline values: CDR1 SGHRS, CDR2 YFSETQ. The CDR3 is 15 amino acids. Trimming took off 4 bases at V and 4 bases at J, with 14 bases between the two ends. The variable domain in full, with the rest retrieved from reference TRBV5-1 and TRBJ2-2, is KAGVTQTPRYLIKTRGQQVTLSCSPISGHRSVSWYQQTPGQGLQFLFEYFSETQRNKGNFPGRFSGRQFSNSRSEMNVSTLELGDSALYLCASSPGLDSTGELFFGEGSRLTVL.